Listed here are 30 T cell receptor beta chains from one sample, sequenced in a study of shared clonotypes between healthy human individuals. TCRdb's table, derived via immunoSEQ multiplex PCR, lists solely in-frame clones and lacks some. The sample holds hundreds of thousands of clones, around 77% seen once. Material for sequencing was PBMCs. The receptors come from a woman in her thirties or forties in good health. Some clones in this sample may be carry-over from other donors' samples.

The chain employs TRBV5-1 and TRBJ2-3; D call uncertain. CDR1 is SGHRS and CDR2 is YFSETQ in the germline V gene. V was cut by 7 bases and J by 6 bases, with 18 bases left in between. CDR3 size: 14 residues. The CDR3 DNA is TGCGCCAGCCGGACCAGATCGCCTGGCGATACGCAGTATTTT. Translating gives CASRTRSPGDTQYF.

This clone showed up just a few times. A far larger clone is just one base off, so this is likely a read error. The chain carries TRBV30 and TRBJ1-5; TRBD1 agrees at 7 bases. With 5 bases clipped from V and 5 bases from J, the junction kept 6 bases outside the gene matches. Germline V CDR1 and CDR2: GTSNPN, SVGIG (reference sequence). The CDR3 spans 13 residues. CDR3 region: CAWYTGADQPQHF. In DNA form, the CDR3 reads TGTGCCTGGTACACAGGGGCCGATCAGCCCCAGCATTTT.

The chain combines TRBV5-1 with TRBJ2-3; no reliable D call. The CDR3 contains 13 residues. Trimming removed 7 bases at V and 2 bases at J, with 11 bases between. From germline, CDR1 is SGHRS and CDR2 YFSETQ. CDR3 sequence (DNA): TGCGCCAGCTCTCCTGAACTCACAGATACGCAGTATTTT. Translating it yields CASSPELTDTQYF.

The V gene is TRBV27, the J gene TRBJ2-2; TRBD2 matches 16 bases. The CDR3 covers 18 residues. V lost 3 bases, J lost 4 bases, and 5 bases stayed unmatched. Germline lookup yields CDR1 MNHEY and CDR2 SMNVEV (reference sequence). CDR3 loop: CASSFLGLAGGRTGELFF. CDR3 in DNA: TGTGCCAGCAGTTTCTTGGGACTAGCGGGAGGGCGCACCGGGGAGCTGTTTTTT.

This clone was seen once. The J gene is TRBJ2-6, the V gene TRBV18, with D unclear. This CDR3 is 14 amino acids long. V dropped 4 bases and J dropped 1 base, with 5 bases sitting between them. The V gene's germline CDR1 is KGHSH and CDR2 LQKENI. The CDR3 protein is CASSLESGANVLTF. The CDR3, as DNA: TGTGCCAGCTCACTAGAGTCTGGGGCCAACGTCCTGACTTTC.

The genes are TRBV28 and TRBJ2-5, with D uncertain. V lost 6 bases and J lost 8, with 16 bases in between. CDR3 length equals 13 residues. Germline CDR1 and CDR2: MDHEN and SYDVKM. The CDR3 sequence is CASSPPSTGTQYF. The CDR3 DNA reads TGTGCCAGCAGCCCCCCCTCCACCGGTACCCAGTACTTC.

The V call is TRBV21-1, the J call TRBJ1-5; the D call of TRBD1 is as the table states it, not checked on the DNA. TRBV21-1 is tagged as a pseudogene. The CDR3 has 15 residues. The CDR3 DNA sequence: TGTGCCAGCAGCAGAGAACAGGGGGCCGTTCAGCCCCAGCATTTT. Amino acid sequence: CASSREQGAVQPQHF.

The rearrangement uses TRBV7-2 and TRBJ2-5; D possibly corresponds to TRBD1 (6 bases). Looked up from germline, CDR1 is SGHTA and CDR2 is FQGNSA. This CDR3 spans 15 amino acids. The V end was cut by 1 base, the J end by 3 bases, with 12 bases between. CDR3 DNA sequence: TGTGCCAGCAGCTTAGATCTAGACAGGAAAGAGACCCAGTACTTC. Protein sequence: CASSLDLDRKETQYF.

The chain joins TRBV19 to TRBJ1-1, with 7 positions matching TRBD1. The CDR3 consists of 13 residues. Germline V gives CDR1 LNHDA, CDR2 SQIVND (reference sequence). The V and J ends lost 4 bases and 7 bases, in that order; junction bases with no gene match: 6. The CDR3 nucleotides are TGTGCCAGTAGTAACAGGGGAAGTGGTGAAGCTTTCTTT. Its translation: CASSNRGSGEAFF.

The chain recombines TRBV4-2 with TRBJ2-1; D remains ambiguous. The V end was cut by 0 bases, the J end by 0 bases, with 18 bases between. The germline CDR1 and CDR2 sequences are LGHNA and YNFKEQ. This CDR3 has 19 residues. The CDR3 region is CASSQDPRALSSSYNEQFF. CDR3 coding DNA: TGTGCCAGCAGCCAAGATCCCCGGGCGCTATCGAGCTCCTACAATGAGCAGTTCTTC.

The chain has TRBV30 and TRBJ2-2; 10 nucleotides agree with TRBD2. After removal of 8 bases from V and 1 base from J, the junction contained 4 bases not matched to a gene. Germline CDR1 GTSNPN, CDR2 SVGIG (reference sequence). The CDR3 is made up of 14 amino acids. CDR3 sequence: CAGRTSGNTGELFF. CDR3 bases: TGTGCCGGCCGGACTAGCGGGAACACCGGGGAGCTGTTTTTT.

The chain employs TRBV2 and TRBJ2-2, with 9 nucleotides matching TRBD2. CDR3 length equals 18 residues. CDR1 is SNHLY and CDR2 is FYNNEI in the germline V gene. V shed 5 bases, J shed 0 bases, and the junction held 10 bases outside the gene matches. The CDR3 protein is CASSFPFSGRTNTGELFF. The CDR3 DNA reads TGTGCCAGCAGTTTCCCCTTTAGCGGGAGAACGAACACCGGGGAGCTGTTTTTT.

This chain connects TRBV29-1 to TRBJ1-1, with D tentatively TRBD1 (5 bases). The CDR3 covers 15 residues. V was pared by 1 base and J by 1 base, with 13 bases between. Germline V gene data show CDR1 as SQVTM and CDR2 as ANQGSEA. This chain's CDR3 is CSVEVSGRGNTEAFF. DNA of the CDR3: TGCAGCGTTGAAGTATCGGGGAGGGGGAACACTGAAGCTTTCTTT.

This chain links TRBV27 with TRBJ1-5, with D uncertain. Germline CDR1 is MNHEY and CDR2 is SMNVEV (reference sequence). Deletions cut 3 bases from V and 3 bases from J, with 9 bases between. The CDR3 covers 14 residues. In nucleotides, the CDR3 is TGTGCCAGCAGTTTTGAGGGAGACAATCAGCCCCAGCATTTT. This translates into CASSFEGDNQPQHF.

The chain uses TRBV4-2 and TRBJ1-4; no definite D call. Germline CDR1 is LGHNA and CDR2 is YNFKEQ. Trimming shortened V by 5 bases and J by 10 bases, and 14 bases separated the two germline ends. The CDR3 is 13 amino acids. The CDR3 DNA sequence: TGTGCCAGCAGCTTGGGAGTGGTTGGAAAACTGTTTTTT. Translated, it gives CASSLGVVGKLFF.

The CDR3 spells CASSTSGSAYNEQFF. The CDR3 DNA reads as TGTGCCAGTAGTACCTCAGGGAGTGCCTACAATGAGCAGTTCTTC. The genes are TRBV19 and TRBJ2-1; D could derive from TRBD1 or TRBD2 (5 bases each). This CDR3 comprises 15 residues. Germline CDR1 and CDR2: LNHDA and SQIVND (reference sequence). Deletions cut 4 bases from V and 2 bases from J, with 12 bases between.

The V gene is TRBV28, the J gene TRBJ1-1; D remains ambiguous. The length of the CDR3 is 10 residues. Germline CDR1 MDHEN, CDR2 SYDVKM. This chain's CDR3 is CGVKGTEAFF. CDR3 DNA sequence: TGTGGCGTAAAAGGCACTGAAGCTTTCTTT. The full variable domain, in which reference TRBV28 and TRBJ1-1 provide the parts outside the CDR3, is DVKVTQSSRYLVKRTGEKVFLECVQDMDHENMFWYRQDPGLGLRLIYFSYDVKMKEKGDIPEGYSVSREKKERFSLILESASTNQTSMYLCGVKGTEAFFGQGTRLTVV.

The V gene is TRBV29-1, the J gene TRBJ1-5; D may be TRBD1 (6 bases). CDR3 length: 13 amino acids. In germline, CDR1 is SQVTM, CDR2 ANQGSEA. V shed 4 bases and J shed 8 bases, with 15 bases lying between them. The CDR3 is CSVARTELEPQHF. CDR3 bases: TGCAGCGTTGCCCGGACAGAGCTTGAGCCCCAGCATTTT.

Concerning this clone: This likely came from a read error, as a far larger clone is one base away. The chain employs TRBV5-1 and TRBJ2-1; D gene ambiguous. Germline CDR1 is SGHRS and CDR2 is YFSETQ. Trimming shortened V by 4 bases and J by 5 bases, and 10 bases separated the two germline ends. The CDR3 consists of 13 residues. DNA of the CDR3: TGCGCCAGCAGCCCAAGACAAAACAATGAGCAGTTCTTC. It is translated as CASSPRQNNEQFF.

V is TRBV11-3 and J is TRBJ2-1, with TRBD2 as a possible D gene (5 bases). The CDR3 runs to 13 residues. V was trimmed by 0 bases and J by 9 bases, leaving 9 bases between them. The germline gives CDR1 SGHNT, CDR2 YENEEA. DNA of the CDR3: TGTGCCAGCAGCTTAGATCTGGCGGGTGAGCAGTTCTTC. Translating gives CASSLDLAGEQFF.

The chain carries TRBV18 and TRBJ2-7; D is perhaps TRBD1 or TRBD2 (6 bases each). The ends were cut back, 2 bases at V and 3 bases at J, with 17 bases in the middle. Germline V gene sequence: CDR1 KGHSH, CDR2 LQKENI. The CDR3 covers 16 residues. The CDR3 spells CASSPGGPASGYEQYF. DNA of the CDR3: TGTGCCAGCTCACCAGGGGGGCCCGCATCAGGCTACGAGCAGTACTTC. The complete variable domain, with remaining parts taken from reference TRBV18 and TRBJ2-7, reads NAGVMQNPRHLVRRRGQEARLRCSPMKGHSHVYWYRQLPEEGLKFMVYLQKENIIDESGMPKERFSAEFPKEGPSILRIQQVVRGDSAAYFCASSPGGPASGYEQYFGPGTRLTVT.

Comments on this clone: A much larger clonotype is one base distant, so this may be a read error. The chain is built from TRBV4-1 and TRBJ2-3, with no clear D. The CDR3 is made up of 13 amino acids. Trimming shortened V by 1 base and J by 9 bases, and 11 bases separated the two germline ends. Germline CDR1 is MGHRA and CDR2 is YSYEKL. Here the CDR3 reads CASSQGKGKTQYF. Written as DNA, the CDR3 is TGCGCCAGCAGCCAAGGGAAAGGAAAAACGCAGTATTTT.

In regard to this clone: Distinct nucleotide sequences in the sample also encode this CDR3. The V call is TRBV15, the J call TRBJ2-7; D remains ambiguous. The CDR3 contains 13 residues. V gave up 0 bases and J gave up 3 bases, with 6 bases separating them. Germline V lookup: CDR1 LNHNV, CDR2 YYDKDF (reference sequence). The CDR3 coding sequence is TGTGCCACCAGCAGAGAGGCCTTCTACGAGCAGTACTTC. Its translation is CATSREAFYEQYF.

This chain joins TRBV5-4 and TRBJ1-1; 11 bases map to TRBD1. The length of the CDR3 is 19 residues. Unmatched junction bases numbered 16, after V lost 4 bases and J lost 2 bases. Germline CDR1 is SGHNT and CDR2 is YYREEE (reference sequence). CDR3 DNA: TGTGCCAGCAGCCCGCTGGGGACAGGGGGTGTAAGTGGTAACACTGAAGCTTTCTTT. As protein: CASSPLGTGGVSGNTEAFF.

This chain uses TRBV27 with TRBJ2-1; the match to TRBD2 covers 7 bases. The length of the CDR3 is 16 residues. Germline V gene sequence: CDR1 MNHEY, CDR2 SMNVEV (reference sequence). The junction had 14 bases not matched to a gene; V was cut back by 2 bases and J by 10 bases. The CDR3 spells CASSLRDYLSPKEQFF. The CDR3 DNA reads TGTGCCAGCAGTTTAAGGGACTATCTTTCTCCCAAGGAGCAGTTCTTC.

This chain links TRBV21-1 with TRBJ2-2; no DNA check was done on the table's D call, TRBD1. TRBV21-1 is flagged as a pseudogene. The CDR3 spans 17 residues. In DNA, the CDR3 is TGTGCCAGCCACCATGACCCGGGACAGGATAACACCGGGGAGCTGTTTTTT. This translates into CASHHDPGQDNTGELFF.

The gene calls are TRBV7-2 and TRBJ2-7, with D unresolved. This CDR3 is 13 amino acids long. The germline V gene has CDR1 SGHTA and CDR2 FQGNSA. V lost 2 bases and J 2 bases, leaving 7 bases between the germline ends. The chain's CDR3 is CASSLNAPYEQYF. As DNA, the CDR3 is TGTGCCAGCAGCTTAAACGCTCCCTACGAGCAGTACTTC.

The chain uses TRBV9 and TRBJ2-2; TRBD1 might be the D (6 bases). Trimming stripped 4 bases from V and 0 bases from J, with 13 bases between. The CDR3 extends over 16 amino acids. Germline CDR1 reads SGDLS; CDR2 reads YYNGEE. The CDR3 reads CASSSGDLANTGELFF. In DNA form, the CDR3 reads TGTGCCAGCAGCTCAGGGGACCTAGCGAACACCGGGGAGCTGTTTTTT.

The rearrangement uses TRBV7-2 and TRBJ2-7; D unresolved. This CDR3 contains 12 residues. Germline assignment: CDR1 SGHTA and CDR2 FQGNSA. V was pared by 0 bases and J by 5 bases, with 5 bases between. CDR3 DNA: TGTGCCAGCAGCTTAGCCCAGGACGAGCAGTACTTC. Translating it yields CASSLAQDEQYF.

V gene TRBV6-6 combines with J gene TRBJ1-2; the match to TRBD1 covers 9 bases. With 8 bases clipped from V and 1 base from J, the junction kept 11 bases outside the gene matches. Germline CDR1 and CDR2: MNHNY and SVGAGI (reference sequence). The CDR3 contains 16 residues. The CDR3 DNA sequence: TGTGCCAGCCAGGGGACAGGGTTCCTTGTTAACTATGGCTACACCTTC. Translation: CASQGTGFLVNYGYTF.